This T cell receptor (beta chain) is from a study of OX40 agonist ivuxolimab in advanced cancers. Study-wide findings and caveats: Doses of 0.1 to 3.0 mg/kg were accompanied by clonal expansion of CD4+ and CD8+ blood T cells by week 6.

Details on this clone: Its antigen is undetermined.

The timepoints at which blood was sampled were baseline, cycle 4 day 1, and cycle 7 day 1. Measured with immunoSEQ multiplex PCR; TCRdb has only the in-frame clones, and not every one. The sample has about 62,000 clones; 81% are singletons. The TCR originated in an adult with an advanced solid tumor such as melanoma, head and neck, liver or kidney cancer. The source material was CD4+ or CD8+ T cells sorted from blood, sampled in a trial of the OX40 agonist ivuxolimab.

The CDR3 coding sequence is TGTGCCAGCAGCTTTGTAGTGGGGACTGGGGCCAACGTCCTGACTTTC. Translating it yields CASSFVVGTGANVLTF. The chain uses TRBV7-9 and TRBJ2-6; D ambiguous. This CDR3 is 16 amino acids long. The germline V and J ends were trimmed by 3 bases and 2 bases, with 11 bases remaining between them. From germline, CDR1 is SEHNR and CDR2 FQNEAQ (reference sequence). The variable domain in full, with the rest retrieved from reference TRBV7-9 and TRBJ2-6, is DTGVSQNPRHKITKRGQNVTFRCDPISEHNRLYWYRQTLGQGPEFLTYFQNEAQLEKSRLLSDRFSAERPKGSFSTLEIQRTEQGDSAMYLCASSFVVGTGANVLTFGAGSRLTVL.